The TCR beta chain under discussion was sequenced for a study of blood T cell repertoires in COVID-19. The CDR3 is 16 residues long. V was shortened by 0 bases and J by 0 bases, with 11 bases between the two germline ends. The germline CDR1 and CDR2 sequences are MGHRA and YSYEKL. Per the authors' pipeline: Amplification with reference gene primers provided the estimates of nucleated cell counts. TCRdb's table, derived via immunoSEQ multiplex PCR, lists solely in-frame clones and lacks some. The DNA was the basis for D and trimming; V, J and clone size are from that table. The sample gives about 97,000 clones, roughly 92% of which show up once; approximately 1.9% is in the top ten.

Sequencing was done on a sample of peripheral blood. This TCR was recovered from a woman aged 50 to 65 with COVID-19, enrolled during active disease. The V gene is TRBV4-1, the J gene TRBJ1-1; a possible D gene is TRBD1 (5 bases). The CDR3 DNA follows: TGCGCCAGCAGCCAAGAACCGACAGACATGAACACTGAAGCTTTCTTT. This encodes CASSQEPTDMNTEAFF.